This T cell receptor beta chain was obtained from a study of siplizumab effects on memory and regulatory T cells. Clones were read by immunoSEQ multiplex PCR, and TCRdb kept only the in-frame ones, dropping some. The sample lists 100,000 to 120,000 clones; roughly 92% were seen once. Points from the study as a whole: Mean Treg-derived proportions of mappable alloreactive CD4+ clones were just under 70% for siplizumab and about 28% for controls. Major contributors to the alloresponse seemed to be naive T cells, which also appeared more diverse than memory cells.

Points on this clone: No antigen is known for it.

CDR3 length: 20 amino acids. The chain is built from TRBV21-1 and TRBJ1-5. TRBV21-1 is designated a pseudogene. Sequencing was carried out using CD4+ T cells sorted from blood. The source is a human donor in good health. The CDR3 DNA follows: TGTGCCAGCAGCAAAGAGAGGGATAGGGGGGATAGGCGTGGCAATCAGCCCCAGCATTTT. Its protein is CASSKERDRGDRRGNQPQHF.